This T cell receptor beta chain originates from a study of T cell responses to AZD1222 COVID-19 vaccine. Broader study findings: Epitopes outside B.1.351 and B.1.1.7 mutated regions reportedly drew nearly half of spike TCRs. The number of AZD1222 recipients seropositive at baseline was only five or six.

The CDR3 runs 11 residues. Germline V lookup: CDR1 DFQATT, CDR2 SNEGSKA (reference sequence). Trimming took 7 bases from V and 5 from J, leaving 10 bases between them. Worth noting for this clone: The target antigen is unknown.

The assay was immunoSEQ multiplex PCR, and TCRdb's table has in-frame clones only and misses some. The sample lists 90,000 to 120,000 clones, 89% occurring once. The sequence was collected from an adult in good health. V usage is TRBV20-1 and J usage is TRBJ2-3; D is unclear. This material consisted of peripheral blood, taken on day 0 of AZD1222 vaccination. The CDR3 nucleotides are TGCAGTGTGTCCACGGTAGATACGCAGTATTTT. This translates into CSVSTVDTQYF.